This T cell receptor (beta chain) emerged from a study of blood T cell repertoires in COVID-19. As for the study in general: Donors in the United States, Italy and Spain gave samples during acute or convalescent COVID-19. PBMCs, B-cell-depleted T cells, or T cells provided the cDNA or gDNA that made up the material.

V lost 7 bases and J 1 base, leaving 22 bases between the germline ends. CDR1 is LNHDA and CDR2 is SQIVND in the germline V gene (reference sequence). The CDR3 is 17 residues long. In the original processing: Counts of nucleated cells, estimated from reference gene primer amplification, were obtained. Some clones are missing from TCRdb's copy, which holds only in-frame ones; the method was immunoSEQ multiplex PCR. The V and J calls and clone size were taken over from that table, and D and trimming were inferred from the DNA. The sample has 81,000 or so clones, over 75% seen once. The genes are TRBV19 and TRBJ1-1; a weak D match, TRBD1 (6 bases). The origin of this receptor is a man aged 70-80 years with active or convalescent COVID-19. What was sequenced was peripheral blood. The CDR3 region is CASISPTQGYPNTEAFF. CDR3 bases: TGTGCCAGTATTAGCCCAACACAGGGATACCCGAACACTGAAGCTTTCTTT.